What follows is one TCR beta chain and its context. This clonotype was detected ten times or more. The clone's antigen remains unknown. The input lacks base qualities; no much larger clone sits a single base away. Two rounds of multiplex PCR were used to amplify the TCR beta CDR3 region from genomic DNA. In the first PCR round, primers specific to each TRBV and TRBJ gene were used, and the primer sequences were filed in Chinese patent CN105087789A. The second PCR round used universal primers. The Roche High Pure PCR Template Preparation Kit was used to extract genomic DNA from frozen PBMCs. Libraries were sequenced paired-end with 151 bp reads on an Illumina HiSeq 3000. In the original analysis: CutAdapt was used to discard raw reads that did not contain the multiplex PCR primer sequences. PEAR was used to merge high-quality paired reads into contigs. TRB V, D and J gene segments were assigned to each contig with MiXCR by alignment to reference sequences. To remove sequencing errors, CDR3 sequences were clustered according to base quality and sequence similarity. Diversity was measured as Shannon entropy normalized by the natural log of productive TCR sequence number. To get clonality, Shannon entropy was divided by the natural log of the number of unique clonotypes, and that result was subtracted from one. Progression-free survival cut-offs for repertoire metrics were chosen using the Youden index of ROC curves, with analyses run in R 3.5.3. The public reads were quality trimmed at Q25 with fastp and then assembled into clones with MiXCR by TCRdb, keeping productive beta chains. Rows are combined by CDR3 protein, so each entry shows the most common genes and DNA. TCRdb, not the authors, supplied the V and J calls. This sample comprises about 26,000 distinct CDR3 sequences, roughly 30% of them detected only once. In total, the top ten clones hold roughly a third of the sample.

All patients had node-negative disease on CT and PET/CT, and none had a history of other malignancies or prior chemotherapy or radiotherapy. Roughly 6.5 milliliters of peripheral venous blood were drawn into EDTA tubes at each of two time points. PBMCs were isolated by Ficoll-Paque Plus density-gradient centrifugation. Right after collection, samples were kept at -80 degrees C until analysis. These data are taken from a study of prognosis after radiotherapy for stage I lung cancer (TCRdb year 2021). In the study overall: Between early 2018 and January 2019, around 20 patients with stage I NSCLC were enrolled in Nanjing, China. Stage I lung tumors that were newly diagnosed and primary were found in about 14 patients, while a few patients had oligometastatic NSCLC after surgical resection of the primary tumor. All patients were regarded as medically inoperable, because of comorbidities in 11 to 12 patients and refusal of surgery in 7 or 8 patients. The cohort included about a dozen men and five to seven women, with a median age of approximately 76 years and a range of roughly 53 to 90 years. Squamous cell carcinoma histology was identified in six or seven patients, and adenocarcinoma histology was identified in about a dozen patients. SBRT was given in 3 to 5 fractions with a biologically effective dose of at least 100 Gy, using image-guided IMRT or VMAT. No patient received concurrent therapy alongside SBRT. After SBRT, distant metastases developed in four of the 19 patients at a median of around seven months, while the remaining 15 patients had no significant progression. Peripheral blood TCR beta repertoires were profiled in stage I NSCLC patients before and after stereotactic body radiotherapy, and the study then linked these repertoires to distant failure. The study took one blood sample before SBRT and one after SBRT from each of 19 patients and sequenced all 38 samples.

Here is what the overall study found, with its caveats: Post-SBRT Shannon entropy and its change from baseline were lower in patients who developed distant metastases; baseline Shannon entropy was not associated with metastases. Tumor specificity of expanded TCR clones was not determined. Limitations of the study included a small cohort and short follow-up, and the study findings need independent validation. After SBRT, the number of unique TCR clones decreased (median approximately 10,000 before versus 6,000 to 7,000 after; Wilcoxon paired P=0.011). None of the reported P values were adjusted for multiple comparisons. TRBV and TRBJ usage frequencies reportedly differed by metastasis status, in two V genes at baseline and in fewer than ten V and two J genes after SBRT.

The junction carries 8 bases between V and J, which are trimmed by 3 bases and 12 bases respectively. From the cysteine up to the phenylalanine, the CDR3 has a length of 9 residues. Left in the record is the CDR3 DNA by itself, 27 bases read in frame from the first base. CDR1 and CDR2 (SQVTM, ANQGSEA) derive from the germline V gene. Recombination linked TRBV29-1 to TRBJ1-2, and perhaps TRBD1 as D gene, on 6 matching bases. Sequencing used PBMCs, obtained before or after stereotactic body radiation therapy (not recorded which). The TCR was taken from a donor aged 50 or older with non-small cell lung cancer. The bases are TGCAGCGTTGACTGGGACAACACCTTC. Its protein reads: CSVDWDNTF.